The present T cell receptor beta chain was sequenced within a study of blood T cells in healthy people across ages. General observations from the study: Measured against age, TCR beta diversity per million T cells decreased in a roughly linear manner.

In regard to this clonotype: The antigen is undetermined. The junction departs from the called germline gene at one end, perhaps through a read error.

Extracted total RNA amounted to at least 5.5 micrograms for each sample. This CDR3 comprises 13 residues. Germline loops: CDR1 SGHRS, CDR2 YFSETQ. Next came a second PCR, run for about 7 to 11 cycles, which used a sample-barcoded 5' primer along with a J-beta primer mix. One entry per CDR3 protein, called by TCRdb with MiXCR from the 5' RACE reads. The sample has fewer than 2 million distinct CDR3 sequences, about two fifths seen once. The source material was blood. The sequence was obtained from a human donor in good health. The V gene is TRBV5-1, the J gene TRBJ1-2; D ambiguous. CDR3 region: CASRSGENYGYAF. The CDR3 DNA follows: TGCGCCAGCAGAAGTGGGGAAAACTATGGCTACGCCTTC.